Given below is one T cell receptor beta chain in context. The source of the sample is a study of T cell changes during pregnancy in multiple sclerosis. CDR1 and CDR2 (germline): PRHDT, FYEKMQ (reference sequence). The CDR3 runs to 15 residues. After removal of 4 bases from V and 4 bases from J, the junction contained 9 bases not matched to a gene. Here immunoSEQ multiplex PCR was the method, and the copy in TCRdb shows in-frame clones only, minus some. The sample has some 80,000 clones; approximately 94% are singletons. This sequence originates from a female donor with multiple sclerosis, enrolled in a pregnancy study. This rearrangement joins TRBV13 to TRBJ1-2; 7 nucleotides agree with TRBD1. The sequencing used peripheral blood, collected in the third trimester of pregnancy. The CDR3 sequence: CASSWVRQGSYGYTF. The CDR3 DNA follows: TGTGCCAGCAGCTGGGTTCGACAGGGTTCCTATGGCTACACCTTC. Filled out from reference TRBV13 and TRBJ1-2, the complete variable domain reads AAGVIQSPRHLIKEKRETATLKCYPIPRHDTVYWYQQGPGQDPQFLISFYEKMQSDKGSIPDRFSAQQFSDYHSELNMSSLELGDSALYFCASSWVRQGSYGYTFGSGTRLTVV.